This T cell receptor beta chain was identified during a study of shared clonotypes between healthy human individuals. The wider study: Each donor contributed plates that comprised three CD4 naive, three CD4 memory, two CD8 naive and one CD8 memory.

Looked up from germline, CDR1 is MDHEN and CDR2 is SYDVKM. Trimming removed 3 bases at V and 1 base at J, with 18 bases between. This CDR3 is 17 amino acids long. Study findings and constraints: Apart from blood, nothing was sampled; tissue repertoires likely differ. Large sequencing depth failed to make sorted-subset sequencing complete, rarefaction showed. Larger estimated richness was generally recorded for naive subsets relative to memory subsets.

With regard to this clone: What it recognizes is unknown.

The method was immunoSEQ multiplex PCR; TCRdb's version includes in-frame clones alone and lacks a portion of them. Seen here are millions of clones, more than 85% observed once, and the top ten hold around 1.7%. CD45RO negativity and positive selection for CCR7 defined naive CD8 cells, a population that excluded terminally differentiated effector memory CD45RA+ cells. The chain carries TRBV28 and TRBJ1-1, with a possible D match to TRBD1 (5 bases). The TCR comes from a man aged 18 to 30 in good health. Some clones in this sample may be carry-over from other donors' samples. Sequencing input: naive CD8+ T cells from PBMCs. CDR3 loop: CASSFRFRGGWNTEAFF. In DNA, the CDR3 is TGTGCCAGCAGTTTTCGGTTCCGGGGGGGTTGGAACACTGAAGCTTTCTTT.